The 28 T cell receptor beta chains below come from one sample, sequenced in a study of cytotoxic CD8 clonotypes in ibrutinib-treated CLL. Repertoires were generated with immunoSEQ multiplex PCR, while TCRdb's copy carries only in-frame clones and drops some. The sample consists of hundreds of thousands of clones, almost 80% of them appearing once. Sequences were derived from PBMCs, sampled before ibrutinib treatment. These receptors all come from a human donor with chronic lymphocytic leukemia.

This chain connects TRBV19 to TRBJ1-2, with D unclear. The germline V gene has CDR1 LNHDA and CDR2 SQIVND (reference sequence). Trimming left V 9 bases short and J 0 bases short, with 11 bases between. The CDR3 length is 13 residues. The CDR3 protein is CASARRTNYGYTF. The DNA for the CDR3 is TGTGCCAGCGCTCGTAGGACTAACTATGGCTACACCTTC. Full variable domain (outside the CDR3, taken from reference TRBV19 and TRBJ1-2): DGGITQSPKYLFRKEGQNVTLSCEQNLNHDAMYWYRQDPGQGLRLIYYSQIVNDFQKGDIAEGYSVSREKKESFPLTVTSAQKNPTAFYLCASARRTNYGYTFGSGTRLTVV.

In DNA form, the CDR3 reads TGTGCCAGCAGTTTATCTCAGGGAAACACTGAAGCTTTCTTT. Its protein is CASSLSQGNTEAFF. The chain links TRBV27 to TRBJ1-1, with D maybe TRBD1 (5 bases). This CDR3 contains 14 residues. V lost 0 bases to trimming and J lost 2 bases, with 7 bases between them. From germline, CDR1 is MNHEY and CDR2 SMNVEV (reference sequence).

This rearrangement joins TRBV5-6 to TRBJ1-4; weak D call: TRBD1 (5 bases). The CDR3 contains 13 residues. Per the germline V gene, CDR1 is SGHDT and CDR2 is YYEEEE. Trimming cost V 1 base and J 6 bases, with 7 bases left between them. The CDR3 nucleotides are TGTGCCAGCAGCTTGTGGGGCGATGAAAAACTGTTTTTT. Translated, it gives CASSLWGDEKLFF.

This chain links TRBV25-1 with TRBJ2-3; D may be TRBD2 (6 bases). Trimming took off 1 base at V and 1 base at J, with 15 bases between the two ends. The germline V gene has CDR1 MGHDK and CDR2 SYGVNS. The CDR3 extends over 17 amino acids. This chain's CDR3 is CASSEFRAASGTDTQYF. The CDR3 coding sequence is TGTGCCAGCAGTGAATTCAGGGCGGCTAGCGGCACAGATACGCAGTATTTT.

In DNA, the CDR3 is TGTGCCAGCAGCTCCAGGCCCCACTCCCCCTACGAGCAGTACTTC. This translates into CASSSRPHSPYEQYF. The chain has TRBV5-5 and TRBJ2-7, with D unresolved. The ends were cut back, 3 bases at V and 2 bases at J, with 15 bases in the middle. This CDR3 has 15 amino acids. CDR1 and CDR2 (germline): SGHKS, YYEKEE (reference sequence). The whole variable domain, remainder taken from reference TRBV5-5 and TRBJ2-7, is DAGVTQSPTHLIKTRGQQVTLRCSPISGHKSVSWYQQVLGQGPQFIFQYYEKEERGRGNFPDRFSARQFPNYSSELNVNALLLGDSALYLCASSSRPHSPYEQYFGPGTRLTVT.

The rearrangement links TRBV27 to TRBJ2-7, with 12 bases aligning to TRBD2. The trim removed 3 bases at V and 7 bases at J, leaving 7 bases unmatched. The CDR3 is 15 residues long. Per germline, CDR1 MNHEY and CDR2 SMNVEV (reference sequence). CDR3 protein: CASSFLAGGPREQYF. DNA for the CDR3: TGTGCCAGCAGTTTCCTAGCGGGAGGGCCGAGGGAGCAGTACTTC.

CDR3 in amino acids: CASKWTSGYNEQFF. The CDR3 region has the DNA TGTGCCAGCAAGTGGACTAGCGGTTACAATGAGCAGTTCTTC. This rearrangement joins TRBV2 to TRBJ2-1, with 10 bases identical to TRBD2. Germline lookup yields CDR1 SNHLY and CDR2 FYNNEI. The CDR3 totals 14 residues. V was clipped by 7 bases and J by 4 bases; unmatched bases: 4.

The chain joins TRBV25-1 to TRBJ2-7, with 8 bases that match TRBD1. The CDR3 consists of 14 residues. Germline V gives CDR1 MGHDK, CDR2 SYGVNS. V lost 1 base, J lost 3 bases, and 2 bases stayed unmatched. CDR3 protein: CASSESGTGYEQYF. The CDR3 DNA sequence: TGTGCCAGCAGTGAATCCGGGACAGGCTACGAGCAGTACTTC.

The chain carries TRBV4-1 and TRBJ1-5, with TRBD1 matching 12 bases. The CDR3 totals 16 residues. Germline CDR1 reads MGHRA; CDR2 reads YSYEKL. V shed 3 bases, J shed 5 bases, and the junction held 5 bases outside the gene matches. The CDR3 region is CASSQIGTGGDQPQHF. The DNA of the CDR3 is TGCGCCAGCAGCCAGATAGGGACAGGGGGCGATCAGCCCCAGCATTTT.

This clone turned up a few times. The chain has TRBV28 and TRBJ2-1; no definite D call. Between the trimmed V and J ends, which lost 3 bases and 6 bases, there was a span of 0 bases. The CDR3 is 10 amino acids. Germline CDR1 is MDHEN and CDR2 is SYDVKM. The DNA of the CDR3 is TGTGCCAGCAGTTTCAATGAGCAGTTCTTC. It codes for CASSFNEQFF.

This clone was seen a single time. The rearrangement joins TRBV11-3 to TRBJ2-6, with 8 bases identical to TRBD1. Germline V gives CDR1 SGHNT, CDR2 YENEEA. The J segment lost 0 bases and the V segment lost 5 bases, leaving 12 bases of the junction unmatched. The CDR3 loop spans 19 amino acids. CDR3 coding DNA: TGTGCCAGCAGCCCCGCGGGCACAGGGGGACGCTCTGGGGCCAACGTCCTGACTTTC. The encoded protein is CASSPAGTGGRSGANVLTF.

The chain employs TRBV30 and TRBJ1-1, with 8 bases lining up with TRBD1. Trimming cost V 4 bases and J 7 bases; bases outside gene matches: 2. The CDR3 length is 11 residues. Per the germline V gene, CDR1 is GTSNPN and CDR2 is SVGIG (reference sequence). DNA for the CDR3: TGTGCCTGGATCGGGACAGGTGAAGCTTTCTTT. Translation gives CAWIGTGEAFF.

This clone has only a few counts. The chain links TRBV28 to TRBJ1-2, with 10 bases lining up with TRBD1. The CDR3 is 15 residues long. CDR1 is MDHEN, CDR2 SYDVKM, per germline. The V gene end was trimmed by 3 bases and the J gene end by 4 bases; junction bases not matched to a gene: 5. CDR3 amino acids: CASSLVGQGSYGYTF. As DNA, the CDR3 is TGTGCCAGCAGTTTGGTGGGACAGGGGAGCTATGGCTACACCTTC.

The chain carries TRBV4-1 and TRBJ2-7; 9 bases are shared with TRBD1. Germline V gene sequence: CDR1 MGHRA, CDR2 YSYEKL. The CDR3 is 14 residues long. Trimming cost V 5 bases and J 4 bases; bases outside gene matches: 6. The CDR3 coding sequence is TGCGCCAGCAGCACTACAGGGGGCATGTACGAGCAGTACTTC. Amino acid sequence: CASSTTGGMYEQYF.

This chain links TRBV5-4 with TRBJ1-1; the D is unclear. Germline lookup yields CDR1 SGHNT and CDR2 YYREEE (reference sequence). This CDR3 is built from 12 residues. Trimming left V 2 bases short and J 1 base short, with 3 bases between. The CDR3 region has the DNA TGTGCCAGCAGCTTCAAGAACACTGAAGCTTTCTTT. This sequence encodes CASSFKNTEAFF.

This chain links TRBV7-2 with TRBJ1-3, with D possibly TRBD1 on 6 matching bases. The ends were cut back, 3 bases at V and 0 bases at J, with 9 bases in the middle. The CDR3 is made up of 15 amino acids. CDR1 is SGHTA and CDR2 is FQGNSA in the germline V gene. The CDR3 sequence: CASSFNRDSGNTIYF. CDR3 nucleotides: TGTGCCAGCAGCTTCAACAGGGACTCTGGAAACACCATATATTTT.

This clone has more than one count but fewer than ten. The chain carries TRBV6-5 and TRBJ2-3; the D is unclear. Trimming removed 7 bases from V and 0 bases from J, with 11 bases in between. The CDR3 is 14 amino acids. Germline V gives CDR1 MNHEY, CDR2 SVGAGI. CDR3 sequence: CASMNSQSTDTQYF. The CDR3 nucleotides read TGTGCCAGCATGAACAGTCAGAGCACAGATACGCAGTATTTT.

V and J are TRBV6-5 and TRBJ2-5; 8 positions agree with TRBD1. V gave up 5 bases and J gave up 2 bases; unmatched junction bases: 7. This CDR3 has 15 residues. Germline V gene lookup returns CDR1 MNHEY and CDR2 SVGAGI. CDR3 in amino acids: CASSRWDRTQETQYF. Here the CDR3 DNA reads TGTGCCAGCAGTCGCTGGGACAGGACACAAGAGACCCAGTACTTC.

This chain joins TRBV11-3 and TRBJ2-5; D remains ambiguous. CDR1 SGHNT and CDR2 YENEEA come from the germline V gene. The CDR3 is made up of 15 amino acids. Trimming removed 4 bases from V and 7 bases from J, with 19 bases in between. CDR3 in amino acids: CASSSTLTVGWTQYF. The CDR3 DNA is TGTGCCAGCAGCTCTACGCTTACAGTTGGGTGGACCCAGTACTTC.

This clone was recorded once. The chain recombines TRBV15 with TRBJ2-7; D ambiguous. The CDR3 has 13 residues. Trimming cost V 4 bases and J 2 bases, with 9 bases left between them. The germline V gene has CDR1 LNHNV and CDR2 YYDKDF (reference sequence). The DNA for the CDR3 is TGTGCCACCAGCAATAGGAACACCTACGAGCAGTACTTC. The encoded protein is CATSNRNTYEQYF. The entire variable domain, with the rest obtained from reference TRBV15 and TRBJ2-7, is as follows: DAMVIQNPRYQVTQFGKPVTLSCSQTLNHNVMYWYQQKSSQAPKLLFHYYDKDFNNEADTPDNFQSRRPNTSFCFLDIRSPGLGDTAMYLCATSNRNTYEQYFGPGTRLTVT.

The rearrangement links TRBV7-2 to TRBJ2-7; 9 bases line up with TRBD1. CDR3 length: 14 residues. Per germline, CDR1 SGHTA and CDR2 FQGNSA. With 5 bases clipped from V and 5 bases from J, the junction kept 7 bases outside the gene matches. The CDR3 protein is CASSLTGGKNEQYF. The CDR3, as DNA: TGTGCCAGCAGCCTAACAGGGGGCAAAAACGAGCAGTACTTC.

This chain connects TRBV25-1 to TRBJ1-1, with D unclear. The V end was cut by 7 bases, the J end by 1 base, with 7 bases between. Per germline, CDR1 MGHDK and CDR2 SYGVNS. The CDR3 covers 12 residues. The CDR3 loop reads CASIAENTEAFF. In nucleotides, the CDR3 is TGTGCCAGCATTGCAGAGAACACTGAAGCTTTCTTT. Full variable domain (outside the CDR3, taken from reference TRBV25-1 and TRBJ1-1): EADIYQTPRYLVIGTGKKITLECSQTMGHDKMYWYQQDPGMELHLIHYSYGVNSTEKGDLSSESTVSRIRTEHFPLTLESARPSHTSQYLCASIAENTEAFFGQGTRLTVV.

CDR3 amino acids: CAWKAGRGGGELFF. CDR3 sequence (DNA): TGTGCCTGGAAGGCGGGAAGAGGAGGCGGGGAGCTGTTTTTT. This chain links TRBV30 with TRBJ2-2; tentative D call: TRBD2 (6 bases). Trimming took off 4 bases at V and 7 bases at J, with 16 bases between the two ends. The CDR3 is 14 residues long. The germline CDR1 and CDR2 sequences are GTSNPN and SVGIG (reference sequence).

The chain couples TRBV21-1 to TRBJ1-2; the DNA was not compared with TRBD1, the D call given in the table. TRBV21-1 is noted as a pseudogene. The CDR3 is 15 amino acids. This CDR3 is CASGAGQGANYGYTF. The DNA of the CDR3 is TGTGCCAGCGGCGCGGGACAGGGAGCTAACTATGGCTACACCTTC.

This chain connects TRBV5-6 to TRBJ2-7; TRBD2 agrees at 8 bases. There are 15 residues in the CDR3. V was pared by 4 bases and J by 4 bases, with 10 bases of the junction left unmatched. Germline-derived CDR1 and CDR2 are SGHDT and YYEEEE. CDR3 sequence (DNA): TGTGCCAGCAGCCTTAGCGGGACCGAACGTTACGAGCAGTACTTC. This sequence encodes CASSLSGTERYEQYF.

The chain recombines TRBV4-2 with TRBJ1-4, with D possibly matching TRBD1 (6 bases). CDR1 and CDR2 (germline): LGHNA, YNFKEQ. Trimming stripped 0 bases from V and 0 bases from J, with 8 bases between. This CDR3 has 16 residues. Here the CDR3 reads CASSQEGAATNEKLFF. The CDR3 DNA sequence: TGTGCCAGCAGCCAAGAGGGGGCCGCAACTAATGAAAAACTGTTTTTT.

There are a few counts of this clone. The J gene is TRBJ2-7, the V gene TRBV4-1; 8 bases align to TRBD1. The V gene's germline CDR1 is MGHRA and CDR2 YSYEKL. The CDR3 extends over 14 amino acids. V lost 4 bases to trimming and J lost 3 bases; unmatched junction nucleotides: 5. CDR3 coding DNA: TGCGCCAGCAGCCCAGGACAGGGTGTCTACGAGCAGTACTTC. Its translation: CASSPGQGVYEQYF.

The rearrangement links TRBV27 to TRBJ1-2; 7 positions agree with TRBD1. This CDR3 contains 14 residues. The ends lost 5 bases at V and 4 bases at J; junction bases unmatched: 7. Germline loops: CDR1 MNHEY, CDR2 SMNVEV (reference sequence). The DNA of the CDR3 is TGTGCCAGCAGTGGGGGACAGAATCCCTATGGCTACACCTTC. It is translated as CASSGGQNPYGYTF.